A selection of T cell receptor beta chains follows, all from one sample in a study of T cells in Graves' hyperthyroidism and ophthalmopathy. Each CDR3 protein gets one entry after TCRdb re-called the multiplex PCR reads with MiXCR. This sample has around 760,000 distinct CDR3 sequences, with roughly a third found just once. Material for sequencing was blood. The receptors derive from a woman aged 40 to 50 with Graves' hyperthyroidism. Each CDR3 is given with its conserved first and last residue. The order of the fields is V gene, J gene, clone size, D gene, CDR3 protein, CDR3 DNA. A D gene is named only where the DNA matches it firmly. Part of the rows lack a size; the others show once, few, many or a class for expanded clones.

v_call: TRBV5-8
j_call: TRBJ1-2
clone_size: many
d_call: NA
cdr3_aa: CASSSTDYGYTF
cdr3_nt: TGTGCCAGCAGCTCGACAGACTATGGCTACACCTTC

v_call: TRBV7-9
j_call: TRBJ2-7
clone_size: NA
d_call: TRBD1
cdr3_aa: CASSLGQGIPIVYEQYF
cdr3_nt: TGTGCCAGCAGCCTAGGACAGGGCATCCCCATAGTCTACGAGCAGTACTTC

v_call: TRBV6-5
j_call: TRBJ2-5
clone_size: once
d_call: TRBD2
cdr3_aa: CASSTSGGGETQYF
cdr3_nt: TGTGCCAGCAGTACTAGCGGGGGTGGGGAGACCCAGTACTTC

v_call: TRBV20-1
j_call: TRBJ2-5
clone_size: many
d_call: NA
cdr3_aa: CSARNRGGWETQYF
cdr3_nt: TGCAGTGCTCGTAACAGGGGAGGCTGGGAGACCCAGTACTTC

v_call: TRBV7-9
j_call: TRBJ2-5
clone_size: NA
d_call: TRBD2
cdr3_aa: CASSTDAGTSVTQYF
cdr3_nt: TGTGCCAGCAGCACGGACGCCGGGACTAGCGTGACCCAGTACTTC

v_call: TRBV7-9
j_call: TRBJ2-7
clone_size: few
d_call: TRBD1
cdr3_aa: CASSLEAGTGGYEQYF
cdr3_nt: TGTGCCAGCAGCTTAGAGGCCGGGACAGGGGGCTACGAGCAGTACTTC

v_call: TRBV2
j_call: TRBJ1-6
clone_size: NA
d_call: TRBD1
cdr3_aa: CASSDGQGYNSPLHF
cdr3_nt: TGTGCCAGCAGTGACGGACAGGGATATAATTCACCCCTCCACTTT

v_call: TRBV20-1
j_call: TRBJ2-7
clone_size: NA
d_call: TRBD2
cdr3_aa: CSASGLAGPYEQYF
cdr3_nt: TGCAGTGCTTCGGGACTAGCGGGACCCTACGAGCAGTACTTC

v_call: TRBV24-1
j_call: TRBJ2-7
clone_size: NA
d_call: NA
cdr3_aa: CATSSTSTEYEQYF
cdr3_nt: TGTGCCACCAGCAGCACCTCGACAGAATACGAGCAGTACTTC

v_call: TRBV5-1
j_call: TRBJ2-7
clone_size: once
d_call: NA
cdr3_aa: CASHFLGGVRDYEQYF
cdr3_nt: TGCGCCAGCCACTTTCTAGGGGGGGTGCGAGACTACGAGCAGTACTTC

v_call: TRBV10-3
j_call: TRBJ1-2
clone_size: many
d_call: TRBD1
cdr3_aa: CAISESTAQGGYTF
cdr3_nt: TGTGCCATCAGTGAGTCGACGGCACAGGGGGGCTACACCTTC

v_call: TRBV5-1
j_call: TRBJ1-6
clone_size: few
d_call: NA
cdr3_aa: CASSPDGGRRNSPLHF
cdr3_nt: TGCGCCAGCAGCCCCGATGGGGGGCGCAGAAATTCACCCCTCCACTTT

v_call: TRBV10-1
j_call: TRBJ1-5
clone_size: NA
d_call: TRBD1
cdr3_aa: CASSLLDRAPNQPQHF
cdr3_nt: TGCGCCAGCAGTCTTCTGGACAGGGCCCCCAATCAGCCCCAGCATTTT

v_call: TRBV29-1
j_call: TRBJ2-1
clone_size: once
d_call: NA
cdr3_aa: CSVEFLARGEGAYNEQFF
cdr3_nt: TGCAGCGTTGAATTTCTAGCTAGGGGGGAGGGAGCCTACAATGAGCAGTTCTTC

v_call: TRBV29-1
j_call: TRBJ1-6
clone_size: many
d_call: NA
cdr3_aa: CSVGGQGNSPLHF
cdr3_nt: TGCAGCGTTGGAGGTCAGGGGAATTCACCCCTCCACTTT

v_call: TRBV7-2
j_call: TRBJ1-2
clone_size: few
d_call: TRBD1
cdr3_aa: CASSLVGTGGGYTF
cdr3_nt: TGTGCCAGCAGCTTAGTGGGGACAGGCGGCGGCTACACCTTC

v_call: TRBV6-1
j_call: TRBJ1-2
clone_size: NA
d_call: TRBD1
cdr3_aa: CASSDRYTGTGSGYTF
cdr3_nt: TGTGCCAGCAGTGACCGCTATACTGGGACAGGGTCGGGCTACACCTTC

v_call: TRBV12-3/TRBV12-4
j_call: TRBJ1-1
clone_size: once
d_call: NA
cdr3_aa: CASSLGGTKAFF
cdr3_nt: TGTGCCAGCAGTTTGGGGGGAACTAAAGCTTTCTTT

v_call: TRBV19
j_call: TRBJ1-5
clone_size: NA
d_call: NA
cdr3_aa: CASSIGGISNQPQHF
cdr3_nt: TGTGCCAGTAGTATAGGGGGTATAAGCAATCAGCCCCAGCATTTT

v_call: TRBV6-5
j_call: TRBJ2-2
clone_size: many
d_call: NA
cdr3_aa: CASSHDTGELFF
cdr3_nt: TGTGCCAGCAGTCACGATACCGGGGAGCTGTTTTTT

v_call: TRBV20-1
j_call: TRBJ2-1
clone_size: once
d_call: TRBD1
cdr3_aa: CSASETGLGNEQFF
cdr3_nt: TGCAGTGCTAGCGAGACAGGGCTGGGCAATGAGCAGTTCTTC

v_call: TRBV10-3
j_call: TRBJ1-5
clone_size: NA
d_call: NA
cdr3_aa: CASSYWTDQPQHF
cdr3_nt: TGTGCCAGCAGTTATTGGACAGATCAGCCCCAGCATTTT